One sample yielded the 12 T cell receptor beta chains listed below, sequenced in a study of technical replicates of blood from several donors. The repertoire was sequenced with immunoSEQ multiplex PCR; TCRdb's copy has only in-frame clones and lacks some. The table shows some 80,000 clones, with more than 90% occurring only once. Sequencing was done on a sample of T cells isolated from PBMCs. The receptor source for this set is a human donor in good health.

The J gene is TRBJ2-1, the V gene TRBV5-1, with a possible D match to TRBD2 (6 bases). The CDR3 covers 16 residues. Trimming stripped 4 bases from V and 0 bases from J, with 14 bases between. Germline V gene sequence: CDR1 SGHRS, CDR2 YFSETQ. In DNA form, the CDR3 reads TGCGCCAGCAGCCCGGGGACTTTCAGCTCCTACAATGAGCAGTTCTTC. Translated: CASSPGTFSSYNEQFF.

The V gene is TRBV28, the J gene TRBJ2-6, with 12 bases matching TRBD2. J lost 2 bases, V lost 6 bases, and 14 bases had no gene match. The CDR3 is made up of 20 amino acids. Germline V gives CDR1 MDHEN, CDR2 SYDVKM. The CDR3 spells CASRTNRLAGETTGANVLTF. The CDR3, as DNA: TGTGCCAGCAGGACGAATCGACTAGCGGGAGAGACTACTGGGGCCAACGTCCTGACTTTC.

In this sample, this clone turned up once. This chain uses TRBV7-3 with TRBJ2-7; 8 bases map to TRBD2. Germline V gene sequence: CDR1 SGHTA, CDR2 FQGTGA. This CDR3 comprises 16 residues. J lost 4 bases, V lost 1 base, and 9 bases had no gene match. In DNA form, the CDR3 reads TGTGCCAGCAGCTTAAGAGCGGGAGACGGTGGGTACGAGCAGTACTTC. Its protein is CASSLRAGDGGYEQYF.

This clone was found once. The rearrangement joins TRBV5-1 to TRBJ2-5; TRBD1 aligns across 8 bases. V dropped 2 bases and J dropped 5; count of bases not matched to a gene: 5. Germline loops: CDR1 SGHRS, CDR2 YFSETQ. The CDR3 is 14 amino acids. The CDR3 DNA reads as TGCGCCAGCAGCTTACAGGGGGTAGGCGAGACCCAGTACTTC. Its protein product is CASSLQGVGETQYF. The entire variable domain, with the rest obtained from reference TRBV5-1 and TRBJ2-5, is as follows: KAGVTQTPRYLIKTRGQQVTLSCSPISGHRSVSWYQQTPGQGLQFLFEYFSETQRNKGNFPGRFSGRQFSNSRSEMNVSTLELGDSALYLCASSLQGVGETQYFGPGTRLLVL.

The chain couples TRBV19 to TRBJ2-1; 10 bases are shared with TRBD1. Germline assignment: CDR1 LNHDA and CDR2 SQIVND (reference sequence). The CDR3 has 15 amino acids. Trimming took 4 bases from V and 6 from J; bases not matched to a gene: 6. CDR3 sequence reads: CASSTRTGGFNEQFF. CDR3 coding DNA: TGTGCCAGTAGTACGCGGACAGGGGGATTCAATGAGCAGTTCTTC.

V usage is TRBV25-1 and J usage is TRBJ1-2, with 8 nucleotides matching TRBD1. Trimming removed 2 bases from V and 5 bases from J; junction bases left unmatched: 7. The germline gives CDR1 MGHDK, CDR2 SYGVNS. The CDR3 length is 15 residues. CDR3 loop: CASSETGTGSYGYTF. In DNA form, the CDR3 reads TGTGCCAGCAGTGAAACCGGGACAGGCTCGTATGGCTACACCTTC.

The V call is TRBV7-2, the J call TRBJ1-5, with D uncertain. The CDR3 is 13 amino acids. The germline CDR1 and CDR2 sequences are SGHTA and FQGNSA. V was trimmed by 5 bases and J by 4 bases, leaving 9 bases between them. CDR3 residues: CASSQDWNQPQHF. Written as DNA, the CDR3 is TGTGCCAGCAGCCAGGACTGGAATCAGCCCCAGCATTTT.

The chain's CDR3 is CASSTLPGEKLFF. In DNA, the CDR3 is TGTGCCAGTAGTACCCTACCAGGTGAAAAACTGTTTTTT. The rearrangement links TRBV19 to TRBJ1-4; D remains ambiguous. V lost 4 bases and J 7 bases, leaving 10 bases between the germline ends. In germline, CDR1 is LNHDA, CDR2 SQIVND (reference sequence). CDR3 length: 13 amino acids.

This sequence joins TRBV6-5 and TRBJ2-7, with no clear D. The germline V gene encodes CDR1 MNHEY and CDR2 SVGAGI. The CDR3 extends over 13 amino acids. V lost 2 bases, J lost 4 bases, and 9 bases lay in between. In DNA, the CDR3 is TGTGCCAGCAGTTACCAGGCTCCGTACGAGCAGTACTTC. Amino acid sequence: CASSYQAPYEQYF.

The chain combines TRBV13 with TRBJ2-1, with D perhaps matching TRBD2 (6 bases). Germline V gives CDR1 PRHDT, CDR2 FYEKMQ (reference sequence). The CDR3 is 15 amino acids. Trimming took off 2 bases at V and 5 bases at J, with 13 bases between the two ends. Written as DNA, the CDR3 is TGTGCCAGCAGCTTATCGGGACTGGGAGACAATGAGCAGTTCTTC. Translating it yields CASSLSGLGDNEQFF. The variable domain in full, with the rest retrieved from reference TRBV13 and TRBJ2-1, is AAGVIQSPRHLIKEKRETATLKCYPIPRHDTVYWYQQGPGQDPQFLISFYEKMQSDKGSIPDRFSAQQFSDYHSELNMSSLELGDSALYFCASSLSGLGDNEQFFGPGTRLTVL.

DNA of the CDR3: TGCGCCAGCAGTGAGTACCCAGGGGCTTATACTGAAGCTTTCTTT. Amino acid sequence: CASSEYPGAYTEAFF. The chain couples TRBV10-2 to TRBJ1-1, with D perhaps matching TRBD1 (6 bases). Germline CDR1 and CDR2: WSHSY and SAAADI. Trimming left V 1 base short and J 5 bases short, with 14 bases between. This CDR3 is 15 amino acids long.

The V call is TRBV15, the J call TRBJ2-7; a weak D match, TRBD2 (5 bases). V shed 0 bases and J shed 5 bases, with 11 bases lying between them. The CDR3 extends over 14 amino acids. Germline V gives CDR1 LNHNV, CDR2 YYDKDF (reference sequence). This CDR3 is CATSREEGSNEQYF. For the CDR3, the DNA is TGTGCCACCAGCAGAGAAGAGGGCTCGAACGAGCAGTACTTC.